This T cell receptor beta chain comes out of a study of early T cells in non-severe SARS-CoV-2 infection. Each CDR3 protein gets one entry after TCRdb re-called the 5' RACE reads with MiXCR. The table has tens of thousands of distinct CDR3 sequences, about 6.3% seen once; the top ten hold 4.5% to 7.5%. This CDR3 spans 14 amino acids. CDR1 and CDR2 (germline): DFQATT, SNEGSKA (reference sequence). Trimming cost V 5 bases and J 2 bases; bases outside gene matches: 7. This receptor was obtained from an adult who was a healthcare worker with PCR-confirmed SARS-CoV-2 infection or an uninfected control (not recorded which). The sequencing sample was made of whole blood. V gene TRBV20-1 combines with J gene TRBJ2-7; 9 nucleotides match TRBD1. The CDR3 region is CSAAGTGPTYEQYF. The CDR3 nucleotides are TGCAGTGCTGCCGGGACAGGGCCAACCTACGAGCAGTACTTC.